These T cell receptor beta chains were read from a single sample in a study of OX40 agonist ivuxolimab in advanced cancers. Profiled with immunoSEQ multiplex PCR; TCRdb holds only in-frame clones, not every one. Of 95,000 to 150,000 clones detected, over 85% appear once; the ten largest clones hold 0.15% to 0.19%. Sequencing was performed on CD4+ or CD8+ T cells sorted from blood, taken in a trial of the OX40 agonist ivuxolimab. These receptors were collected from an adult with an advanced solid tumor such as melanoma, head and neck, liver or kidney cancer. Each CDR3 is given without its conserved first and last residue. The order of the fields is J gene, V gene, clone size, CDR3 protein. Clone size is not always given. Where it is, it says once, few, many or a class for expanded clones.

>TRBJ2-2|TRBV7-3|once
ASSLEGQPAGELF
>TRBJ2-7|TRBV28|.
ASMGTGTPYEQY
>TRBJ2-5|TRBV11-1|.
ASSPPTGHGETQY
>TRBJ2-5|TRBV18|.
ASSPGLQETQY
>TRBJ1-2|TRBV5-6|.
ASSLEGRYGYT
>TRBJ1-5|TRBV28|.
ASSLSPGFDNQPQH
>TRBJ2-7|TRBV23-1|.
ASSQMGTGPQEQY
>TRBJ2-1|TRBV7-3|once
ASSLEQYNEQF
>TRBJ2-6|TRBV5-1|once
ASSPPLWRSGANVLT
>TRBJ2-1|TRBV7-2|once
ASSLVGLEQF
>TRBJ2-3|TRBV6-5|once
ASSASAKPDTQY
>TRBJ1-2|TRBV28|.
ASTTGQGNYGYT
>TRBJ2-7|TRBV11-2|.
ASSLGQAESYEQY
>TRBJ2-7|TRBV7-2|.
ASSLTSGAFSSYEQY
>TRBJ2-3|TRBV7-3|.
ASSPTGGSTDTQY
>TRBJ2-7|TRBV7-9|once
ASSPTGLSSYEQY
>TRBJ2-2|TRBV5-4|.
ASSLDRATGELF
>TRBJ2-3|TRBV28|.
ASRSGGGTQY
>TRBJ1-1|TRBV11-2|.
ASSPRGGPNTEAF
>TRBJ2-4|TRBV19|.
ASSKAGQGVWAKNIQY
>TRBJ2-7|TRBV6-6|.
ASSYVSGSTYEQY
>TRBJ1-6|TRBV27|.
ASSFSGGPSSSPLH
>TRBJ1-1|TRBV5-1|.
ASSLGTGANTEAF
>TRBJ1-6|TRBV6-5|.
ASSYRQGNSPLH
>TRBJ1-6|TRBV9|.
ASSARVTNNSPLH
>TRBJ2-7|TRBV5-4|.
ASSFVGGEQY
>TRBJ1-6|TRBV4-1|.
ASSEDRAHNSPLH
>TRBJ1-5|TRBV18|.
ASSGSYSNQPQH
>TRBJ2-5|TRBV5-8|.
ASSFSGQGIETQY
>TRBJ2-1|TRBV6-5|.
ASSQTSNEQF
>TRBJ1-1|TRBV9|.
ASSPSGRGLRNTEAF
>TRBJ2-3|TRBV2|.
ASSAPRTTRDTQY
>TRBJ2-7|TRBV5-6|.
ASSLSRDRGTHEQY
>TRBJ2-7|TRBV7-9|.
ASSFSDYEQY
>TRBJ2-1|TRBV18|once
ASSQDGSYNEQF
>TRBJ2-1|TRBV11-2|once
ASRRPMGSYNEQF
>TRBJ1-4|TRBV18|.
ASSPAGVELF